Presented here are 8 T cell receptor beta chains from one specimen sequenced in a study of T-cell memory formation after mild COVID-19. TCRdb reprocessed the 5' RACE reads via MiXCR and lists one record per CDR3 protein. The sample holds a few hundred thousand distinct CDR3 sequences, about a sixth seen once. The specimen sequenced was PBMCs or a T cell subset sorted from them (not recorded which). These receptors came from a young man who had mild COVID-19 (a few samples of this study predate the infection). Cell type and time point are not known.

There are a few counts of this clonotype. This sequence joins TRBV4-1 and TRBJ1-4, with D possibly TRBD1 on 5 matching bases. The germline V gene has CDR1 MGHRA and CDR2 YSYEKL. Trimming took off 1 base at V and 9 bases at J, with 12 bases between the two ends. This CDR3 has 14 residues. The CDR3 sequence is CASSQAGLDKKLFF. The CDR3 DNA sequence: TGCGCCAGCAGCCAAGCAGGGTTAGATAAAAAACTGTTTTTT.

This clonotype showed up just a few times. The chain combines TRBV7-2 with TRBJ2-7, with 9 bases aligning to TRBD2. The CDR3 is made up of 15 amino acids. V shed 5 bases and J 0 bases; nucleotides not matched to a gene: 5. Germline V gene lookup returns CDR1 SGHTA and CDR2 FQGNSA. CDR3: CASSRSGGDSYEQYF. The CDR3 bases are TGTGCCAGCAGCCGTAGCGGGGGAGACTCCTACGAGCAGTACTTC.

This clonotype turned up a few times. The chain employs TRBV11-2 and TRBJ1-1; 8 positions match TRBD1. Germline V gene data show CDR1 as SGHAT and CDR2 as FQNNGV. CDR3 length: 14 residues. V gave up 5 bases and J gave up 7 bases; unmatched junction bases: 9. The CDR3 sequence: CASSPWTGFGEAFF. The CDR3 DNA follows: TGTGCCAGCAGCCCCTGGACAGGGTTTGGTGAAGCTTTCTTT.

This chain links TRBV10-3 with TRBJ2-7; D is perhaps TRBD1 or TRBD2 (5 bases each). This CDR3 has 13 amino acids. From germline, CDR1 is ENHRY and CDR2 SYGVKD. Trimming stripped 10 bases from V and 3 bases from J, with 16 bases between. DNA for the CDR3: TGTGCCACCCGTGACAGCGGCGTCTACGAGCAGTACGTC. Its translation is CATRDSGVYEQYV.

This clonotype was detected many times. The rearrangement uses TRBV27 and TRBJ2-1; D call uncertain. V lost 1 base, J lost 0 bases, and 7 bases lay in between. CDR3 length equals 15 residues. Germline CDR1 and CDR2: MNHEY and SMNVEV (reference sequence). CDR3 protein: CASSLLESSYNEQFF. The CDR3, as DNA: TGTGCCAGCAGTTTATTGGAAAGCTCCTACAATGAGCAGTTCTTC.

The chain recombines TRBV30 with TRBJ1-1; D might be TRBD1 (5 bases). V lost 6 bases, J lost 6 bases, and 17 bases lay in between. The CDR3 is 13 residues long. CDR1 and CDR2 from the germline V gene are GTSNPN and SVGIG (reference sequence). CDR3: CACIRDPGAEAFF. CDR3 bases: TGTGCCTGTATCCGGGACCCTGGAGCTGAAGCTTTCTTT.

V gene TRBV19 combines with J gene TRBJ1-5; no definite D call. Trimming stripped 2 bases from V and 0 bases from J, with 8 bases between. Germline assignment: CDR1 LNHDA and CDR2 SQIVND (reference sequence). The CDR3 loop spans 15 amino acids. The DNA of the CDR3 is TGTGCCAGTAGTATAAGTGGTTATAGCAATCAGCCCCAGCATTTT. This sequence encodes CASSISGYSNQPQHF. The whole variable domain, remainder taken from reference TRBV19 and TRBJ1-5, is DGGITQSPKYLFRKEGQNVTLSCEQNLNHDAMYWYRQDPGQGLRLIYYSQIVNDFQKGDIAEGYSVSREKKESFPLTVTSAQKNPTAFYLCASSISGYSNQPQHFGDGTRLSIL.

Only a few counts were recorded for this clonotype. Here the CDR3 DNA reads TGTGCCAGCAGTTTATTGGGGGGATCGGCTGAAGCTTTCTTT. Its protein product is CASSLLGGSAEAFF. The chain recombines TRBV12-3 or TRBV12-4 with TRBJ1-1, with D tentatively TRBD1 (5 bases). The V and J ends lost 2 bases and 6 bases respectively, with 13 bases between them. The CDR3 extends over 14 amino acids.